This T cell receptor beta chain was recorded in a study of identical twins. Worth noting for this clonotype: The antigen is not known.

Study-wide results and caveats: Fewer insertions marked abundant cord blood beta clonotypes; young adult naive trended weakly, memory not at all.

MiXCR, run by TCRdb on the 5' RACE reads, gives a single entry per CDR3 protein. The table lists about 700,000 distinct CDR3 sequences, 6% to 6.5% of them singletons. The CDR3 covers 14 residues. Germline V gives CDR1 MDHEN, CDR2 SYDVKM. The V gene lost 2 bases and the J gene lost 7 bases, with 15 bases spanning the gap. V gene TRBV28 combines with J gene TRBJ2-7, with a possible D match to TRBD2 (6 bases). This receptor was taken from a man between 18 and 35 years old in good health. Material for sequencing was naive T cells sorted from blood. CDR3 DNA: TGTGCCAGCAGTTTACAGACCCCCGCGGGGGAGCAGTACTTC. Translating it yields CASSLQTPAGEQYF.